This entry lists 2 T cell receptor beta chains sequenced from one sample in a study of response to subunit inactivated influenza vaccine. TCRdb recomputed calls from the RT-PCR reads with MiXCR, one row per CDR3 protein. In the table there are roughly 500,000 distinct CDR3 sequences, around 25% of which are singletons. These sequences were also reported in another study, on T cells expressing NK-cell markers. That report notes: As the method of synthesis, 5'RACE template switching with UMIs yielded TCR beta cDNA.

Material: CD4+ T cells sorted from PBMCs, obtained roughly 12 days after vaccination. The source of these receptors is a man between 50 and 59 years old who received an inactivated influenza vaccine.

This chain connects TRBV6-4 to TRBJ2-3; possibly TRBD2 for D (5 bases). Germline CDR1 is MRHNA and CDR2 is SNTAGT. This CDR3 contains 13 residues. V was shortened by 6 bases and J by 4 bases, with 11 bases between the two germline ends. CDR3 nucleotides: TGTGCCAGCAGGCGGACGGGGTCAGATACGCAGTATTTT. Translated, it gives CASRRTGSDTQYF.

In its sample, this clonotype was seen a few times. The rearrangement links TRBV20-1 to TRBJ2-2; the D call may be TRBD1 or TRBD2 (5 bases each). The CDR3 covers 15 residues. Germline loops: CDR1 DFQATT, CDR2 SNEGSKA (reference sequence). The V gene lost 4 bases and the J gene lost 0 bases, with 12 bases spanning the gap. The CDR3 sequence is CSATPGRTNTGELFF. In DNA form, the CDR3 reads TGCAGTGCTACTCCGGGACGGACGAACACCGGGGAGCTGTTTTTT.